These 27 T cell receptor beta chains were sequenced from one sample in a study of PD-1 blockade in classical Hodgkin lymphoma. Measured with immunoSEQ multiplex PCR; TCRdb has only the in-frame clones, and not every one. The top ten hold about 1.6% of the sample, which has 9,500 to 15,000 clones, approximately 79% seen once. Every patient had relapsed following autologous stem cell transplantation, and cohorts differed in brentuximab vedotin exposure. Purified CD4+ T cells were obtained from thawed PBMCs through magnetic negative selection. Sample: CD4+ T cells from blood, taken at baseline. The receptors here all came from a human donor with classical Hodgkin lymphoma.

This clone has only a few counts. The V call is TRBV28, the J call TRBJ1-1; 11 nucleotides match TRBD1. The ends lost 8 bases at V and 1 base at J; junction bases unmatched: 6. The CDR3 consists of 15 residues. Germline V lookup: CDR1 MDHEN, CDR2 SYDVKM. CDR3 sequence (DNA): TGTGCCAGCCCCCGGACAGGGGGCCCGAACACTGAAGCTTTCTTT. It codes for CASPRTGGPNTEAFF.

The genes are TRBV7-9 and TRBJ2-7; a possible D gene is TRBD1 (6 bases). The germline V gene encodes CDR1 SEHNR and CDR2 FQNEAQ (reference sequence). V was cut by 4 bases and J by 6 bases, with 16 bases left in between. The length of the CDR3 is 14 residues. The CDR3 bases are TGTGCCAGCAGCTCAGCTTCCGGGACATCCGAGCAGTACTTC. It encodes CASSSASGTSEQYF. The whole variable domain, remainder taken from reference TRBV7-9 and TRBJ2-7, is DTGVSQNPRHKITKRGQNVTFRCDPISEHNRLYWYRQTLGQGPEFLTYFQNEAQLEKSRLLSDRFSAERPKGSFSTLEIQRTEQGDSAMYLCASSSASGTSEQYFGPGTRLTVT.

The rearrangement uses TRBV4-1 and TRBJ2-2; D is undetermined. Per the germline V gene, CDR1 is MGHRA and CDR2 is YSYEKL. Deletions cut 4 bases from V and 1 base from J, with 13 bases between. The length of the CDR3 is 16 residues. DNA of the CDR3: TGCGCCAGCAGCCCTATACTCACAAAGAACACCGGGGAGCTGTTTTTT. This sequence encodes CASSPILTKNTGELFF.

CDR3 sequence: CASSVDNLADTQYF. The CDR3 bases are TGTGCCAGCAGTGTGGACAACTTAGCAGATACGCAGTATTTT. This sequence joins TRBV6-4 and TRBJ2-3, with a tentative D call TRBD1 (5 bases). The CDR3 contains 14 residues. Germline lookup yields CDR1 MRHNA and CDR2 SNTAGT. Between the trimmed V and J ends, which lost 4 bases and 4 bases, there was a span of 12 bases.

The rearrangement joins TRBV9 to TRBJ2-2; 7 nucleotides align to TRBD2. This CDR3 contains 15 residues. Germline-derived CDR1 and CDR2 are SGDLS and YYNGEE. After removal of 4 bases from V and 4 bases from J, the junction contained 7 bases not matched to a gene. The CDR3 reads CASSPRGEGTGELFF. The DNA of the CDR3 is TGTGCCAGCAGCCCTCGGGGGGAGGGCACCGGGGAGCTGTTTTTT.

The chain recombines TRBV19 with TRBJ2-2; TRBD1 agrees at 10 bases. The germline CDR1 and CDR2 sequences are LNHDA and SQIVND (reference sequence). The junction had 13 bases not matched to a gene; V was cut back by 2 bases and J by 1 base. The CDR3 has 20 amino acids. The CDR3 nucleotides read TGTGCCAGTAGTATACAGCGGGACAGGGGAGTTAACAGGAACACCGGGGAGCTGTTTTTT. As protein: CASSIQRDRGVNRNTGELFF.

This clone has a single count. This sequence joins TRBV7-4 and TRBJ2-7, with D perhaps matching TRBD1 (5 bases). The CDR3 extends over 15 amino acids. In germline, CDR1 is SGHVT, CDR2 SQSDAQ. V lost 2 bases, J lost 3 bases, and 14 bases lay in between. CDR3 region: CASSLLIGANYEQYF. The CDR3 DNA is TGTGCCAGCAGCTTATTAATAGGGGCCAACTACGAGCAGTACTTC.

The rearrangement uses TRBV27 and TRBJ1-2; 7 bases match TRBD1. Germline CDR1 MNHEY, CDR2 SMNVEV (reference sequence). This CDR3 spans 16 amino acids. The J segment lost 3 bases and the V segment lost 5 bases, leaving 12 bases of the junction unmatched. Written as DNA, the CDR3 is TGTGCCAGCAGTCCCCTCCTGACAGGGCTCCACTATGGCTACACCTTC. Residues: CASSPLLTGLHYGYTF.

The chain links TRBV4-3 to TRBJ2-7; D perhaps matches TRBD1 (5 bases). The CDR3 sequence is 15 residues long. Per germline, CDR1 LGHNA and CDR2 YSLEER. The V gene lost 0 bases and the J gene lost 2 bases, with 11 bases spanning the gap. DNA of the CDR3: TGCGCCAGCAGCCAAGACGCACAGGAGACCTACGAGCAGTACTTC. This gives the protein CASSQDAQETYEQYF.

J is TRBJ2-2 and V is TRBV29-1, with unresolved D. Deletions cut 3 bases from V and 0 bases from J, with 8 bases between. The CDR3 runs to 14 residues. CDR1 and CDR2 (germline): SQVTM, ANQGSEA. As DNA, the CDR3 is TGCAGCGTTGATCCACAGACGAACACCGGGGAGCTGTTTTTT. The encoded protein is CSVDPQTNTGELFF.

This chain connects TRBV7-2 to TRBJ1-1; D is undetermined. Trimming removed 2 bases from V and 8 bases from J, with 9 bases in between. The CDR3 is 12 amino acids. Looked up from germline, CDR1 is SGHTA and CDR2 is FQGNSA. CDR3 nucleotide sequence: TGTGCCAGCAGCTTATTCCCCCGAGAAGCTTTCTTT. This sequence encodes CASSLFPREAFF.

This chain connects TRBV6-1 to TRBJ2-4; possible D gene TRBD1, 6 bases. Germline CDR1 MNHNS, CDR2 SASEGT. The CDR3 is 15 residues long. Trimming cost V 7 bases and J 1 base, with 14 bases left between them. CDR3 sequence (DNA): TGTGCCAGCACCCAGGGGAGCACTGCCAAAAACATTCAGTACTTC. Amino acid sequence: CASTQGSTAKNIQYF.

The V gene is TRBV4-2, the J gene TRBJ2-1; 9 bases align to TRBD2. J gave up 1 base and V 0 bases, and 7 bases lay outside the gene matches. The CDR3 is 18 residues long. CDR1 and CDR2 from the germline V gene are LGHNA and YNFKEQ. The CDR3 region is CASSQDGGGGASYNEQFF. The CDR3 coding sequence is TGTGCCAGCAGCCAAGATGGGGGCGGGGGGGCGTCCTACAATGAGCAGTTCTTC.

This chain links TRBV7-2 with TRBJ1-2; weak D call: TRBD1 (5 bases). Per germline, CDR1 SGHTA and CDR2 FQGNSA. The V end lost 3 bases, the J end lost 0 bases, and 11 bases lay between the germline ends. The CDR3 runs 15 residues. CDR3 in amino acids: CASSFDRLPNYGYTF. For the CDR3, the DNA is TGTGCCAGCAGCTTTGACAGACTCCCTAACTATGGCTACACCTTC. The full variable domain, rest sourced from reference TRBV7-2 and TRBJ1-2, is GAGVSQSPSNKVTEKGKDVELRCDPISGHTALYWYRQSLGQGLEFLIYFQGNSAPDKSGLPSDRFSAERTGGSVSTLTIQRTQQEDSAVYLCASSFDRLPNYGYTFGSGTRLTVV.

J is TRBJ1-4 and V is TRBV25-1; 7 bases map to TRBD1. Trimming cost V 3 bases and J 5 bases; bases outside gene matches: 3. The length of the CDR3 is 14 residues. Per germline, CDR1 MGHDK and CDR2 SYGVNS. The CDR3 DNA reads as TGTGCCAGCAGTGAGGGGGGACAGAATGAAAAACTGTTTTTT. Residues: CASSEGGQNEKLFF. The full variable domain, completed using reference TRBV25-1 and TRBJ1-4, is EADIYQTPRYLVIGTGKKITLECSQTMGHDKMYWYQQDPGMELHLIHYSYGVNSTEKGDLSSESTVSRIRTEHFPLTLESARPSHTSQYLCASSEGGQNEKLFFGSGTQLSVL.

This clone was detected only once. The chain is built from TRBV6-1 and TRBJ1-5; D is uncertain. Germline loops: CDR1 MNHNS, CDR2 SASEGT. With 11 bases removed from V and 2 bases from J, the gap between germline ends came to 13 bases. The CDR3 spans 13 residues. Here the CDR3 DNA reads TGTGCCTCTAGACCGTGGGGCAATCAGCCCCAGCATTTT. It specifies CASRPWGNQPQHF.

This chain links TRBV5-8 with TRBJ1-5, with D hard to call. The V and J ends lost 2 bases and 5 bases respectively, with 11 bases between them. The germline CDR1 and CDR2 sequences are SGHTS and YDEGEE. This CDR3 has 14 residues. The CDR3 sequence: CASSFLQSDQPQHF. The CDR3 nucleotides are TGTGCCAGCAGCTTTCTGCAGTCGGATCAGCCCCAGCATTTT. Combining the CDR3 with reference TRBV5-8 and TRBJ1-5 gives the whole variable domain EAGVTQSPTHLIKTRGQQATLRCSPISGHTSVYWYQQALGLGLQFLLWYDEGEERNRGNFPPRFSGRQFPNYSSELNVNALELEDSALYLCASSFLQSDQPQHFGDGTRLSIL.

The rearrangement links TRBV19 to TRBJ1-1, with TRBD1 as a possible D gene (5 bases). In germline, CDR1 is LNHDA, CDR2 SQIVND (reference sequence). The CDR3 is 12 amino acids. V was pared by 11 bases and J by 1 base, with 11 bases between. CDR3: CAAGTGNTEAFF. DNA of the CDR3: TGTGCCGCCGGGACGGGGAACACTGAAGCTTTCTTT.

V usage is TRBV6-6 and J usage is TRBJ1-5, with D possibly matching TRBD1 (5 bases). Germline assignment: CDR1 MNHNY and CDR2 SVGAGI (reference sequence). Trimming left V 6 bases short and J 6 bases short, with 15 bases between. The CDR3 has 14 residues. The CDR3 DNA reads as TGTGCCAGCAGAAGAGGGGAGTTCGGTCAGCCCCAGCATTTT. It translates to CASRRGEFGQPQHF.

This chain connects TRBV7-2 to TRBJ1-6; D may be TRBD1 (5 bases). CDR1 and CDR2 from the germline V gene are SGHTA and FQGNSA. The CDR3 is 15 residues long. V lost 4 bases, J lost 4 bases, and 11 bases lay in between. CDR3: CASSYLGRYNSPLHF. The CDR3 DNA follows: TGTGCCAGCAGCTATTTGGGACGTTATAATTCACCCCTCCACTTT.

The chain recombines TRBV6-5 with TRBJ2-1; D possibly matches TRBD1 or TRBD2 (5 bases each). V lost 6 bases, J lost 5 bases, and 14 bases lay in between. There are 14 residues in the CDR3. Germline lookup yields CDR1 MNHEY and CDR2 SVGAGI. The CDR3 sequence: CASRGVDRNNEQFF. Here the CDR3 DNA reads TGTGCCAGCAGGGGGGTTGACAGAAACAATGAGCAGTTCTTC.

The V call is TRBV4-1, the J call TRBJ1-6; D is undetermined. With 2 bases removed from V and 0 bases from J, the gap between germline ends came to 11 bases. The germline V gene has CDR1 MGHRA and CDR2 YSYEKL. This CDR3 has 17 residues. CDR3 nucleotides: TGCGCCAGCAGCCAACAGGATTTGTTCTCCTATAATTCACCCCTCCACTTT. It translates to CASSQQDLFSYNSPLHF.

V gene TRBV6-1 combines with J gene TRBJ1-5; 9 bases fit TRBD1. The V gene's germline CDR1 is MNHNS and CDR2 SASEGT. The junction had 6 bases not matched to a gene; V was cut back by 4 bases and J by 5 bases. The CDR3 has 15 amino acids. CDR3 sequence reads: CASSVGQGYYQPQHF. The CDR3 DNA sequence: TGTGCCAGCAGTGTAGGACAGGGGTACTATCAGCCCCAGCATTTT.

The rearrangement links TRBV7-9 to TRBJ2-6; TRBD2 is a possible D gene (6 bases). The CDR3 contains 17 residues. With 1 base removed from V and 0 bases from J, the gap between germline ends came to 10 bases. Germline loops: CDR1 SEHNR, CDR2 FQNEAQ (reference sequence). The DNA for the CDR3 is TGTGCCAGCAGCTTAGTTGCGGGGAGCTCTGGGGCCAACGTCCTGACTTTC. As protein: CASSLVAGSSGANVLTF.

The V call is TRBV6-6, the J call TRBJ1-6; D might be TRBD1 (5 bases). CDR1 is MNHNY, CDR2 SVGAGI, per germline (reference sequence). Trimming removed 8 bases at V and 3 bases at J, with 11 bases between. CDR3 size: 14 residues. The CDR3 is CASQGGSYNSPLHF. Written as DNA, the CDR3 is TGTGCCAGCCAGGGAGGGAGCTATAATTCACCCCTCCACTTT.

The chain uses TRBV4-3 and TRBJ2-3; TRBD1 matches 10 bases. CDR3 length: 16 residues. V was pared by 5 bases and J by 3 bases, with 8 bases of the junction left unmatched. Per germline, CDR1 LGHNA and CDR2 YSLEER. In DNA form, the CDR3 reads TGCGCCAGCAGCTCCTCCGGGACAGGGGAGACAGATACGCAGTATTTT. This sequence encodes CASSSSGTGETDTQYF.

The chain couples TRBV10-3 to TRBJ2-1; either TRBD1 or TRBD2 may fit D (6 bases each). CDR1 is ENHRY, CDR2 SYGVKD, per germline. This CDR3 spans 15 amino acids. Trimming removed 0 bases from V and 4 bases from J, with 10 bases in between. Here the CDR3 DNA reads TGTGCCATCAGTGAGTCAACGGGGGCTTACAATGAGCAGTTCTTC. Amino acid sequence: CAISESTGAYNEQFF.